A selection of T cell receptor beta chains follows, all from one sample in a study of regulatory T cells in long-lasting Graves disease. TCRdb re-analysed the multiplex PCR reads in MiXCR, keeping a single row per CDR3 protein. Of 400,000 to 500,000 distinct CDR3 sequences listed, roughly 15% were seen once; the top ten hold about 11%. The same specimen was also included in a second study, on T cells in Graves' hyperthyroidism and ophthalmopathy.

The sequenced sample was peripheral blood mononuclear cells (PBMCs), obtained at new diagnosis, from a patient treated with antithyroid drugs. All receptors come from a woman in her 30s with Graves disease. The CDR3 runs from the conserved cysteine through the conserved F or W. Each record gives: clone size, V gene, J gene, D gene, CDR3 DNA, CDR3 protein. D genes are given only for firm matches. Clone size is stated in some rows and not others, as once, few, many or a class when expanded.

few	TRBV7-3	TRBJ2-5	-	TGTGCCAGCAGCCAGGGGGGGGGCCACCAAGAGACCCAGTACTTC	CASSQGGGHQETQYF
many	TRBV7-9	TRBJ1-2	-	TGTGCCAGCAGCCCGCAGGGAACTACTAACTATGGCTACACCTTC	CASSPQGTTNYGYTF
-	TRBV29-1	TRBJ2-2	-	TGCAGCGTTCTCTGGGACGGAGTGAACACCGGGGAGCTGTTTTTT	CSVLWDGVNTGELFF
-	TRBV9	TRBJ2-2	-	TGTGCCAGCAGCGTAGCTGGGACCCCCATATCCGGGGAGCTGTTTTTT	CASSVAGTPISGELFF
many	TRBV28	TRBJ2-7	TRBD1	TGTGCCAGCAACTTCCGGGACAGGATGTACGAGCAGTACTTC	CASNFRDRMYEQYF
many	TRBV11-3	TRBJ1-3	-	TGTGCCAGCAGCTTAGGCGGCAGCTCTGGAAACACCATATATTTT	CASSLGGSSGNTIYF
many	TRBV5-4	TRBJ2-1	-	TGTGCCAGCAGCTTGGATGGGACGACTTACAATGAGCAGTTCTTC	CASSLDGTTYNEQFF
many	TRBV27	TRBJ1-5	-	TGTGCCAGCACCCCACAGGCCTCTGTGAATCAGCCCCAGCATTTT	CASTPQASVNQPQHF
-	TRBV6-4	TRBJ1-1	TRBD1	TGTGCCAGCAGTGCGGACAGGGGGTCCCCCGGGGCTTTCTTT	CASSADRGSPGAFF
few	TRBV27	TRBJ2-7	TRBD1	TGTGCCAGCAGTTTTAGTCGACAGGGGAGCTACGAGCAGTACTTC	CASSFSRQGSYEQYF
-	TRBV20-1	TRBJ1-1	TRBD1	TGCAGTGCTAGTCCCTTCTCCGGGACAGCCTACTATGAAGCTTTCTTT	CSASPFSGTAYYEAFF
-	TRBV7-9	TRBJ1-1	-	TGTGCCAGCAGCTTAGGGAAAGTATCGGGCACTGAAGCTTTCTTT	CASSLGKVSGTEAFF
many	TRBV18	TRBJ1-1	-	TGTGCCAGCTCACCACCTGCGGGACCCACTGAAGCTTTCTTT	CASSPPAGPTEAFF
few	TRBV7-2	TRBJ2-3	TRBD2	TGTGCCAGCAGCCCGGGACTAGCGGGGGTAGTGGCGCAGTATTTT	CASSPGLAGVVAQYF
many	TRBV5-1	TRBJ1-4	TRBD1	TGCGCCAGCAGCTTCAGGGGGGAGGATGAAAAACTGTTTTTT	CASSFRGEDEKLFF
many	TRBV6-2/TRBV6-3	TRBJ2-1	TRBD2	TGTGCCAGCAGTTACTCGCTAGCGGGAAATCTTGAGCAGTTCTTC	CASSYSLAGNLEQFF
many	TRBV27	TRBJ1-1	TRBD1	TGTGCCAGCGTATCTCTTGGGACAGGCCCTAAAGCTTTCTTT	CASVSLGTGPKAFF
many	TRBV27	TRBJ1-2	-	TGTGCCAGCAGTTTATCGATGGGACGGCTTAACTATGGCTACACCTTC	CASSLSMGRLNYGYTF
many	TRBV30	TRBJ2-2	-	TGTGCCTGGAGTTGGGGGCAGGGAGGCGGGGAGCTGTTTTTT	CAWSWGQGGGELFF
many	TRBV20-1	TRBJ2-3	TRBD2	TGCAGTGGTGGCGGGAGAGGAAACACAGATACGCAGTATTTT	CSGGGRGNTDTQYF
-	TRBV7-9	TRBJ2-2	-	TGTGCCAGCAGCCCCCCCGGCGGACCGAACACCGGGGAGCTGTTTTTT	CASSPPGGPNTGELFF
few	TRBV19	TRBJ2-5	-	TGTGCCAGTGGCGACCTGGGGGAGACCCAGTACTTC	CASGDLGETQYF
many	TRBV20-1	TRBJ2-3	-	TGCAGTGCTAGAGGAACCGGAAAGGCAGCGATCGGGACAGATACGCAGTATTTT	CSARGTGKAAIGTDTQYF
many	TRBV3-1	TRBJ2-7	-	TGTGCCAGCAGCCAAGGTATGACAGTCACCTACGGGCAGTACTTC	CASSQGMTVTYGQYF
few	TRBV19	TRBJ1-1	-	TGTGCCAGTAGTCCAGAACAGCTGGGACAGAACACTGAAGCTTTCTTT	CASSPEQLGQNTEAFF
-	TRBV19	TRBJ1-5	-	TGTGCCAGTAGTATCAGTTTGAGTAGGCGGCTTTATAGCAATCAGCCCCAGCATTTT	CASSISLSRRLYSNQPQHF
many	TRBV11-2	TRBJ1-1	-	TGTGCCAGCAGCCCAGGACAGCTCACTGAAGCTTTCTTT	CASSPGQLTEAFF
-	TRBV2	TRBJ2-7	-	TGTGCCAGCAGTCCCAATAGCGGAGGGGGAAACGAGCAGTACTTC	CASSPNSGGGNEQYF